This T cell receptor (beta chain) appears in the sequencing data of a study of Graves' ophthalmopathy and Graves' hyperthyroidism listed by TCRdb under 2018. Study-wide context: Peripheral blood was collected at initial diagnosis, before any treatment. The study used signatures of the TCR beta repertoire to tell Graves' ophthalmopathy apart from Graves' hyperthyroidism and to predict which patients would progress to ophthalmopathy. In total, 120 to 150 blood samples were TCR-sequenced: around 42 ophthalmopathy, around 75 hyperthyroidism and approximately 17 hyperthyroidism-to-ophthalmopathy patients. To explore V-J signatures that separate ophthalmopathy from hyperthyroidism, a discovery set of about a hundred patients was enrolled, consisting of more than 40 with ophthalmopathy and roughly 60 with stable hyperthyroidism. The independent validation cohort included about 19 hyperthyroidism patients plus 17 patients who later progressed from hyperthyroidism to ophthalmopathy. In roughly six hyperthyroidism patients, the T-cell repertoire of thyroid tissue was compared with the T-cell repertoire of blood. Once sampling was done, hyperthyroidism patients were given methimazole at a starting dose of 30 mg daily, while ophthalmopathy patients were given high-dose intravenous methylprednisolone.

Patients with ophthalmopathy had moderately to severely active disease, with a Clinical Activity Score of 3 or more, a NOSPECS grade of 4 or more, and a disease duration of less than 3 months. Patients with other autoimmune diseases, uncontrolled infections, pregnancy or lactation were excluded from the study. Diagnosis was based on clinical symptoms, serum thyroxine, TRAb, thyroid ultrasound and orbital computed tomography. Ficoll-Paque density gradient centrifugation was used to isolate PBMCs from 8 to 10 ml of fresh peripheral blood. Total RNA was extracted using Trizol reagent, and RNA quality was checked on an Agilent 2100 Bioanalyzer. The germline ends are 8 bases apart after V is trimmed by 10 bases and J by 4 bases. The CDR3 numbers 11 residues from cysteine through phenylalanine. Left in the record is the CDR3 DNA by itself, 33 bases read in frame from the first base. The table lists this clonotype with many counts. Its antigen specificity is not known. No much larger clone exists at a distance of one base, and base qualities are not known.

What the authors observed across the whole study: Most of the expanded thyroid clonotypes with a frequency above 0.001 were also detected in blood, and it was suggested that the thyroid immune response may be reflected by blood repertoires. In validation, the model predicted ophthalmopathy progression with about 71% sensitivity and approximately 78% specificity; around twelve predicted patients were CT-confirmed with GO in a median of about 7.1 months. Sample size was not statistically predetermined, and group allocation was not concealed from the investigators. Ophthalmopathy was separated from stable hyperthyroidism by the 13-signature model with just under 90% sensitivity and 81% to 84% specificity in cross-validation and with 80%/75% in the test set.

TCR beta CDR3 regions were amplified from RNA transcripts for repertoire sequencing. The first round was an RT-PCR using HTBI primers with the Qiagen OneStep RT-PCR kit, and this first round was followed by a second-round multiplex PCR, then size selection and purification. Libraries were sequenced paired-end with 100 bp reads on an Illumina HiSeq2000. In the paper's pipeline: SOAPnuke was used to process the reads, throwing out any read that had adapters, had uncalled bases, had a mean Phred below 15, or lacked an exact constant-primer or identifier match. COPE v1.2.5 was used to merge the high-quality paired reads. Each unique nucleotide sequence was treated as a clonotype, and MiTCR v1.1 was used to align the clonotypes to the IMGT TRB V, D and J references. The analysis was limited to V-J combinations with a frequency above 0.0001, which together covered about 99% of the repertoires. For each V-J combination, a TCR clonal expansion and chaos score was defined as F50 clonal expansion divided by the chaos observed in the TCRdist matrix. Welch's t-statistics and random forest were used to narrow the features down to around 12 V-J combinations, which were then fed into a naive Bayes classifier. The similarity between thyroid and blood repertoires was quantified using the Morisita-Horn index. TCRdb reanalyzed the raw reads on its own, using fastp at Q25 for trimming and MiXCR for clone calling, and kept in-frame beta chains. CDR3 protein sequences are deduplicated, and each keeps its most common genes and DNA. The V and J calls follow TCRdb's processing rather than the paper's. The table for this sample lists under 60,000 distinct CDR3 sequences; approximately 50% of them were counted only once. Clones ranked in the top ten supply approximately 4.8% of the sample.

The chain uses TRBV12-3 or TRBV12-4 and TRBJ1-3; the D gene assignment is ambiguous. The sample was peripheral blood. The sequence derives from an adult woman with Graves' ophthalmopathy. The DNA sequence is as follows: TGTGCCACCAAGATGGGAAACACCATATATTTT. Translated, it gives CATKMGNTIYF.